The source of this TCR beta chain is a study of blood T cell repertoires in COVID-19. Across the whole study: The analysed material was cDNA or gDNA that came from T cells, B-cell-depleted T cells, or PBMCs.

Methods used by the authors: Amplification from reference gene primers served as the basis for estimated nucleated cell counts. Measured with immunoSEQ multiplex PCR; TCRdb has only the in-frame clones, and not every one. That table is the source of V, J and clone size, and D and trimming were worked out from the DNA. This sample has 180,000 or so clones; 75% to 90% occur once, and the top ten carry 5% to 8%. The V and J ends lost 3 bases and 5 bases respectively, with 8 bases between them. The germline gives CDR1 SGHDT, CDR2 YYEEEE. The CDR3 contains 13 residues. Material: PBMCs or T cells enriched from blood (not recorded which). The sequence came from a man aged 35 to 55 who had recovered from COVID-19. This chain connects TRBV5-6 to TRBJ2-2; D is ambiguous. The CDR3 DNA is TGTGCCAGCAGCTACCAGATAACCGGGGAGCTGTTTTTT. It translates to CASSYQITGELFF.